These 25 T cell receptor beta chains originate from one sample sequenced in a study of control samples from healthy donors and cancer patients. Data came from immunoSEQ multiplex PCR; TCRdb stores just in-frame clones and leaves some out. The sample contains over 150,000 clones, 96% of which appear only once. Material for sequencing was blood. The origin of the receptors is a woman aged 30 to 39 in good health.

This clone occurred once. The chain combines TRBV27 with TRBJ1-2; D is perhaps TRBD1 (6 bases). The V end was cut by 3 bases, the J end by 2 bases, with 19 bases between. This CDR3 comprises 17 residues. CDR1 is MNHEY, CDR2 SMNVEV, per germline (reference sequence). For the CDR3, the DNA is TGTGCCAGCAGTTTGGTCCACTTGGGGGCGGGAAACTATGGCTACACCTTC. Encoded protein: CASSLVHLGAGNYGYTF.

This sequence joins TRBV19 and TRBJ2-2; 9 nucleotides agree with TRBD2. The CDR3 consists of 17 residues. The germline V gene has CDR1 LNHDA and CDR2 SQIVND (reference sequence). V gave up 6 bases and J gave up 0 bases; unmatched junction bases: 8. This chain's CDR3 is CASSRRTSASNTGELFF. The CDR3, as DNA: TGTGCCAGTAGCAGAAGGACTAGCGCTTCGAACACCGGGGAGCTGTTTTTT.

The chain employs TRBV18 and TRBJ2-1, with D perhaps given as TRBD1 or TRBD2 (5 bases each). Germline CDR1 and CDR2: KGHSH and LQKENI. The CDR3 is made up of 15 amino acids. V was cut by 2 bases and J by 0 bases, with 8 bases left in between. CDR3 loop: CASSPSGPSYNEQFF. In nucleotides, the CDR3 is TGTGCCAGCTCACCATCGGGGCCCTCCTACAATGAGCAGTTCTTC.

The rearrangement uses TRBV6-5 and TRBJ2-3; no reliable D call. The length of the CDR3 is 16 residues. Trimming took off 4 bases at V and 1 base at J, with 15 bases between the two ends. CDR1 and CDR2 (germline): MNHEY, SVGAGI. The CDR3 sequence: CASSSLEPSGTDTQYF. In nucleotides, the CDR3 is TGTGCCAGCAGTTCCCTAGAACCCTCGGGCACAGATACGCAGTATTTT.

This clone appeared a single time. The chain uses TRBV19 and TRBJ1-1, with unresolved D. This CDR3 spans 15 amino acids. Germline CDR1 is LNHDA and CDR2 is SQIVND (reference sequence). The V and J ends lost 4 bases and 1 base respectively, with 13 bases between them. CDR3 sequence: CASSSRIVTNTEAFF. The CDR3 bases are TGTGCCAGTAGTAGTAGGATTGTTACGAACACTGAAGCTTTCTTT.

Only one count was recorded for this clone. V is TRBV5-1 and J is TRBJ2-3; 7 bases align to TRBD2. Germline V lookup: CDR1 SGHRS, CDR2 YFSETQ. The CDR3 has 16 amino acids. The J segment lost 0 bases and the V segment lost 2 bases, leaving 6 bases of the junction unmatched. CDR3 DNA: TGCGCCAGCAGCTTTGACGGGGGGATCAGCACAGATACGCAGTATTTT. Translation gives CASSFDGGISTDTQYF.

The V call is TRBV9, the J call TRBJ2-5; D might be TRBD1 (6 bases). Germline V gene data show CDR1 as SGDLS and CDR2 as YYNGEE. This CDR3 has 15 amino acids. Between the trimmed V and J ends, which lost 4 bases and 2 bases, there was a span of 15 bases. CDR3 in amino acids: CASSPSTGLQETQYF. The CDR3 bases are TGTGCCAGCAGCCCGAGTACAGGGCTACAAGAGACCCAGTACTTC.

The chain is built from TRBV2 and TRBJ1-2, with D unclear. The CDR3 extends over 14 amino acids. The ends were cut back, 7 bases at V and 6 bases at J, with 18 bases in the middle. The germline V gene encodes CDR1 SNHLY and CDR2 FYNNEI. The CDR3, as DNA: TGTGCCAGCACCCCTTCCATGGGGTGGCATGGCTACACCTTC. This encodes CASTPSMGWHGYTF.

The chain is built from TRBV13 and TRBJ2-2, with 15 positions matching TRBD2. Germline V gene lookup returns CDR1 PRHDT and CDR2 FYEKMQ (reference sequence). The CDR3 length is 19 residues. J was trimmed by 0 bases and V by 5 bases; bases with no gene match: 7. DNA of the CDR3: TGTGCCAGCAGCGGGACTAGCGGGGGGAACCACGCGAACACCGGGGAGCTGTTTTTT. Its translation: CASSGTSGGNHANTGELFF.

The V gene is TRBV12-3 or TRBV12-4, the J gene TRBJ1-2; a weak D match, TRBD1 (6 bases). V lost 6 bases to trimming and J lost 4 bases, with 12 bases between them. CDR3 length: 13 amino acids. The CDR3 loop reads CASRQDRSYGYTF. The DNA of the CDR3 is TGTGCCAGCAGACAGGACAGAAGCTATGGCTACACCTTC.

CDR3 protein: CASRDRGGRENTGELFF. CDR3 sequence (DNA): TGTGCCAGCAGAGACCGGGGGGGCCGCGAGAACACCGGGGAGCTGTTTTTT. The chain links TRBV28 to TRBJ2-2; 8 bases align to TRBD2. Per the germline V gene, CDR1 is MDHEN and CDR2 is SYDVKM. This CDR3 has 17 amino acids. J lost 1 base, V lost 6 bases, and 10 bases had no gene match.

The chain couples TRBV7-9 to TRBJ2-1; a possible D gene is TRBD2 (5 bases). Looked up from germline, CDR1 is SEHNR and CDR2 is FQNEAQ (reference sequence). The CDR3 consists of 14 residues. Between the trimmed V and J ends, which lost 2 bases and 6 bases, there was a span of 11 bases. The CDR3 region is CASSLSFEGNEQFF. The CDR3 bases are TGTGCCAGCAGCTTAAGTTTCGAGGGCAATGAGCAGTTCTTC.

This sequence joins TRBV7-3 and TRBJ2-7; possibly TRBD1 for D (6 bases). Trimming took 5 bases from V and 6 from J, leaving 14 bases between them. Per the germline V gene, CDR1 is SGHTA and CDR2 is FQGTGA. The CDR3 is made up of 13 amino acids. DNA for the CDR3: TGTGCCAGCAGCCCCTTCAGGGGCGGCGAGCAGTACTTC. Translated: CASSPFRGGEQYF.

As DNA, the CDR3 is TGTGCCAGCAGTTTACCCACAGGGGTCTCCTACAATGAGCAGTTCTTC. Residues: CASSLPTGVSYNEQFF. The chain links TRBV28 to TRBJ2-1, with TRBD1 matching over 7 bases. The CDR3 length is 16 residues. Germline lookup yields CDR1 MDHEN and CDR2 SYDVKM. The J segment lost 0 bases and the V segment lost 2 bases, leaving 4 bases of the junction unmatched.

The chain's CDR3 is CASSKQTQGYNEQFF. The CDR3 bases are TGTGCCAGCAGCAAGCAGACCCAGGGGTACAATGAGCAGTTCTTC. The rearrangement uses TRBV11-2 and TRBJ2-1, with D possibly matching TRBD1 (6 bases). Trimming took 5 bases from V and 4 from J, leaving 15 bases between them. CDR3 length: 15 residues. Germline V lookup: CDR1 SGHAT, CDR2 FQNNGV.

V and J are TRBV27 and TRBJ2-1, with a possible D match to TRBD2 (6 bases). The germline CDR1 and CDR2 sequences are MNHEY and SMNVEV (reference sequence). The CDR3 consists of 14 residues. Trimming cost V 7 bases and J 4 bases, with 14 bases left between them. The CDR3 is CASTPRGLYNEQFF. CDR3 in DNA: TGTGCCAGCACCCCCCGGGGACTTTACAATGAGCAGTTCTTC.

The chain is built from TRBV27 and TRBJ2-7, with 11 nucleotides matching TRBD1. Unmatched junction bases numbered 5, after V lost 3 bases and J lost 4 bases. Germline lookup yields CDR1 MNHEY and CDR2 SMNVEV (reference sequence). This CDR3 region has 15 residues. In DNA, the CDR3 is TGTGCCAGCAGTTTGGTAGGACAGGGGGCATACGAGCAGTACTTC. The encoded protein is CASSLVGQGAYEQYF.

This chain joins TRBV28 and TRBJ2-6, with D perhaps matching TRBD1 or TRBD2 (5 bases each). The germline CDR1 and CDR2 sequences are MDHEN and SYDVKM. This CDR3 spans 18 amino acids. V was pared by 3 bases and J by 3 bases, with 18 bases between. CDR3 in amino acids: CASSFLVYRGIGANVLTF. CDR3 nucleotides: TGTGCCAGCAGTTTTCTCGTTTACCGGGGCATTGGGGCCAACGTCCTGACTTTC.

This clone was seen only once. The rearrangement uses TRBV13 and TRBJ2-3; TRBD2 matches 9 bases. V trimming: 1 base; J trimming: 0 bases; junction bases outside the gene matches: 11. Germline assignment: CDR1 PRHDT and CDR2 FYEKMQ (reference sequence). The CDR3 spans 19 residues. CDR3 residues: CASSLVAGGPALSTDTQYF. In nucleotides, the CDR3 is TGTGCCAGCAGCTTAGTTGCGGGGGGGCCTGCCCTTAGCACAGATACGCAGTATTTT.

The genes are TRBV7-8 and TRBJ2-5; maybe TRBD1 (5 bases). CDR1 is SGHVS, CDR2 FQNEAQ, per germline. Trimming took off 1 base at V and 4 bases at J, with 19 bases between the two ends. This CDR3 has 17 amino acids. The CDR3 region is CASSLEQAMWQPETQYF. The CDR3 DNA follows: TGTGCCAGCAGCTTAGAACAGGCCATGTGGCAGCCAGAGACCCAGTACTTC.

The rearrangement joins TRBV28 to TRBJ2-2; D unclear. The length of the CDR3 is 12 residues. CDR1 is MDHEN and CDR2 is SYDVKM in the germline V gene. V was trimmed by 10 bases and J by 0 bases, leaving 6 bases between them. CDR3 in DNA: TGTGCCATGTCTGCGAACACCGGGGAGCTGTTTTTT. Protein product: CAMSANTGELFF.

The chain combines TRBV19 with TRBJ1-2; D is uncertain. V dropped 5 bases and J dropped 2 bases, with 6 bases sitting between them. CDR3 length: 12 amino acids. CDR1 and CDR2 (germline): LNHDA, SQIVND (reference sequence). CDR3 sequence: CASSWSNYGYTF. The CDR3 DNA is TGTGCCAGTAGTTGGTCGAACTATGGCTACACCTTC.

The rearrangement joins TRBV7-9 to TRBJ1-1; no clear D gene. CDR3 length: 12 amino acids. Germline V CDR1 and CDR2: SEHNR, FQNEAQ (reference sequence). V was clipped by 5 bases and J by 4 bases, with 8 bases between them. CDR3 protein: CASSRGITEAFF. Written as DNA, the CDR3 is TGTGCCAGCAGCCGGGGAATCACTGAAGCTTTCTTT.

The rearrangement links TRBV20-1 to TRBJ2-1, with D hard to call. The CDR3 has 9 residues. CDR1 is DFQATT and CDR2 is SNEGSKA in the germline V gene (reference sequence). V was shortened by 4 bases and J by 12 bases, with 7 bases between the two germline ends. Here the CDR3 reads CSATPRQFF. CDR3 DNA sequence: TGCAGTGCTACCCCCAGGCAGTTCTTC.

This clone was seen more than once but under ten times. The chain is built from TRBV6-4 and TRBJ2-1, with D maybe TRBD2 (6 bases). Germline V gives CDR1 MRHNA, CDR2 SNTAGT. The length of the CDR3 is 15 residues. V was shortened by 3 bases and J by 6 bases, with 15 bases between the two germline ends. This chain's CDR3 is CASSDSVEGSNEQFF. The CDR3 nucleotides are TGTGCCAGCAGTGATAGTGTGGAGGGGAGCAATGAGCAGTTCTTC.